Each of the 19 T cell receptor beta chains below was sequenced from the same sample in a study of blood T cell repertoires in COVID-19. Sequencing used immunoSEQ multiplex PCR; TCRdb keeps in-frame clones, though not all of them. This sample carries roughly 360,000 clones, approximately 87% of them seen once, and the ten largest clones take more than 0.85%. Sequences were obtained from PBMCs or T cells enriched from blood (not recorded which). Receptors were obtained from a woman between 25 and 40 years old with acute COVID-19.

In this sample, this clone turned up a few times. The chain has TRBV5-5 and TRBJ1-1; 8 bases agree with TRBD1. V shed 1 base, J shed 5 bases, and the junction held 7 bases outside the gene matches. CDR3 length: 15 residues. The germline gives CDR1 SGHKS, CDR2 YYEKEE (reference sequence). Here the CDR3 reads CASSLRGQGRTEAFF. The CDR3 DNA reads as TGTGCCAGCAGCTTGCGAGGACAGGGTAGGACTGAAGCTTTCTTT.

In the case of this clone: Relative to the germline gene, one junction end is altered; a read error may explain this. The rearrangement uses TRBV11-2 and TRBJ1-2; 8 nucleotides agree with TRBD1. The CDR3 runs to 12 residues. Germline V gene sequence: CDR1 SGHAT, CDR2 FQNNGV. CDR3 DNA sequence: TGTGCCAGCAGCTTGGGGACAGGAGGCGTATCCTTC. Its translation: CASSLGTGGVSF.

The chain links TRBV5-6 to TRBJ2-7, with 9 positions matching TRBD1. The germline CDR1 and CDR2 sequences are SGHDT and YYEEEE. The CDR3 runs 16 residues. V trimming: 0 bases; J trimming: 3 bases; junction bases outside the gene matches: 7. The chain's CDR3 is CASSLDLGQGVYEQYF. The CDR3 DNA reads TGTGCCAGCAGCTTGGATTTGGGACAGGGAGTCTACGAGCAGTACTTC.

This clone appeared a single time. The chain has TRBV7-9 and TRBJ1-1; D call uncertain. The CDR3 is made up of 14 amino acids. CDR1 and CDR2 (germline): SEHNR, FQNEAQ (reference sequence). Trimming took off 3 bases at V and 4 bases at J, with 12 bases between the two ends. The CDR3 protein is CASSFSGGSTEAFF. The CDR3 nucleotides are TGTGCCAGCAGCTTTTCGGGAGGAAGCACTGAAGCTTTCTTT.

The chain couples TRBV7-9 to TRBJ2-7; 8 bases are shared with TRBD1. The V and J ends lost 5 bases and 2 bases, in that order; junction bases with no gene match: 11. Germline CDR1 reads SEHNR; CDR2 reads FQNEAQ (reference sequence). The CDR3 totals 16 residues. CDR3 DNA sequence: TGTGCCAGCAGCCCACGCTACCGGACAGGGCCCTACGAGCAGTACTTC. Translated: CASSPRYRTGPYEQYF.

This chain links TRBV21-1 with TRBJ2-7; the D call TRBD2 from the table was never checked on the DNA. TRBV21-1 is given as a pseudogene. This CDR3 contains 17 residues. The CDR3 region is CASSKRTGKPDSYEQYF. The DNA for the CDR3 is TGTGCCAGCAGCAAACGGACGGGGAAACCAGACTCCTACGAGCAGTACTTC.

This clone was observed a single time. The V gene is TRBV10-1, the J gene TRBJ2-3; D not resolved. V gave up 3 bases and J gave up 0 bases, with 7 bases separating them. This CDR3 spans 14 amino acids. Germline V gene sequence: CDR1 WNHNN, CDR2 SYGVQD (reference sequence). CDR3: CASSDRRSTDTQYF. The CDR3 nucleotides are TGCGCCAGCAGTGATCGGCGGAGCACAGATACGCAGTATTTT.

The chain links TRBV14 to TRBJ2-5; D is ambiguous. Germline lookup yields CDR1 SGHDN and CDR2 FVKESK. With 3 bases removed from V and 4 bases from J, the gap between germline ends came to 9 bases. CDR3 size: 13 residues. The CDR3, as DNA: TGTGCCAGCAGCCAGTGGCGGAGAGAGACCCAGTACTTC. This codes for CASSQWRRETQYF.

V and J are TRBV5-6 and TRBJ2-7; a weak D match, TRBD1 (5 bases). The V and J ends lost 1 base and 7 bases respectively, with 6 bases between them. The CDR3 is 11 amino acids. Germline assignment: CDR1 SGHDT and CDR2 YYEEEE. The CDR3, as DNA: TGTGCCAGCAGCTTGCGACAGGAGCAGTACTTC. This codes for CASSLRQEQYF. Full variable domain (rest looked up from reference TRBV5-6 and TRBJ2-7): DAGVTQSPTHLIKTRGQQVTLRCSPKSGHDTVSWYQQALGQGPQFIFQYYEEEERQRGNFPDRFSGHQFPNYSSELNVNALLLGDSALYLCASSLRQEQYFGPGTRLTVT.

The chain employs TRBV14 and TRBJ1-2; TRBD1 aligns across 7 bases. This CDR3 has 14 residues. Germline lookup yields CDR1 SGHDN and CDR2 FVKESK. The V and J ends lost 6 bases and 4 bases, in that order; junction bases with no gene match: 8. CDR3 DNA sequence: TGTGCCAGCAGTCAGTTACAGGGGACCTATGGCTACACCTTC. Translating gives CASSQLQGTYGYTF.

This chain connects TRBV7-2 to TRBJ2-7; 8 bases are shared with TRBD2. The CDR3 is 17 amino acids. The V and J ends lost 2 bases and 2 bases, in that order; junction bases with no gene match: 11. Germline V gene sequence: CDR1 SGHTA, CDR2 FQGNSA. The CDR3 DNA sequence: TGTGCCAGCAGCTTACGACCTTCAGCGGGGGCCGCCTACGAGCAGTACTTC. Protein product: CASSLRPSAGAAYEQYF.

The V gene is TRBV7-9, the J gene TRBJ1-6, with a weak D call TRBD1 (6 bases). Germline V gives CDR1 SEHNR, CDR2 FQNEAQ (reference sequence). Trimming removed 8 bases from V and 6 bases from J, with 14 bases in between. The CDR3 has 14 amino acids. Here the CDR3 reads CASLGAGANSPLHF. The CDR3 DNA is TGTGCCAGCTTAGGGGCGGGGGCTAATTCACCCCTCCACTTT.

The rearrangement uses TRBV6-1 and TRBJ1-3; 9 bases are shared with TRBD1. The CDR3 is 16 amino acids. The trim removed 3 bases at V and 0 bases at J, leaving 3 bases unmatched. CDR1 is MNHNS, CDR2 SASEGT, per germline. The CDR3 DNA sequence: TGTGCCAGCAGTGACGGGACAGGGAGCTCTGGAAACACCATATATTTT. It is translated as CASSDGTGSSGNTIYF.

The chain carries TRBV5-6 and TRBJ2-2; 11 bases align to TRBD1. The germline CDR1 and CDR2 sequences are SGHDT and YYEEEE. V dropped 4 bases and J dropped 7; count of bases not matched to a gene: 6. CDR3 size: 15 residues. The CDR3 here is CASSAGQGAVGELFF. In nucleotides, the CDR3 is TGTGCCAGCAGCGCCGGACAGGGGGCTGTCGGGGAGCTGTTTTTT.

The chain employs TRBV4-3 and TRBJ1-6; possibly TRBD1 for D (5 bases). The length of the CDR3 is 14 residues. CDR1 and CDR2 (germline): LGHNA, YSLEER. Trimming stripped 0 bases from V and 10 bases from J, with 10 bases between. The DNA for the CDR3 is TGCGCCAGCAGCCAAGATGCAGGGTTGTCACCCCTCCACTTT. Translating gives CASSQDAGLSPLHF.

The chain combines TRBV10-1 with TRBJ2-1, with 10 nucleotides matching TRBD1. From germline, CDR1 is WNHNN and CDR2 SYGVQD (reference sequence). J lost 8 bases, V lost 3 bases, and 7 bases had no gene match. This CDR3 region has 15 residues. The CDR3 DNA reads TGCGCCAGCAGTGATGAGGGACAGGGGCTCCATGAGCAGTTCTTC. It is translated as CASSDEGQGLHEQFF.

CDR3 coding DNA: TGTGCCACCTCAAGCGGGGCGATATACGAGCAGTACTTC. Protein sequence: CATSSGAIYEQYF. The V and J genes are TRBV25-1 and TRBJ2-7, with 7 bases identical to TRBD2. CDR1 and CDR2 from the germline V gene are MGHDK and SYGVNS. The J segment lost 4 bases and the V segment lost 10 bases, leaving 10 bases of the junction unmatched. The CDR3 covers 13 residues.

The CDR3 coding sequence is TGTGCCAGCAGTGCCTTCTTGACAGGGGGCGTCACCGGGGAGCTGTTTTTT. Protein sequence: CASSAFLTGGVTGELFF. J is TRBJ2-2 and V is TRBV6-4; 10 nucleotides line up with TRBD1. Germline V gene sequence: CDR1 MRHNA, CDR2 SNTAGT. With V trimmed by 4 bases and J by 4 bases, 9 bases remained unmatched. This CDR3 has 17 residues.

This clone has more than one count but fewer than ten. The rearrangement links TRBV5-1 to TRBJ2-7, with D tentatively TRBD2 (5 bases). The CDR3 has 16 amino acids. V gave up 0 bases and J gave up 3 bases, with 16 bases separating them. The germline gives CDR1 SGHRS, CDR2 YFSETQ. The CDR3 spells CASSLDPRETVYEQYF. Written as DNA, the CDR3 is TGCGCCAGCAGCTTGGACCCCCGGGAAACTGTCTACGAGCAGTACTTC.